This passage covers 3 T cell receptor beta chains from one sample sequenced in a study of shared clonotypes between healthy human individuals. The repertoire was sequenced with immunoSEQ multiplex PCR; TCRdb's copy has only in-frame clones and lacks some. The sample has 550,000 to 700,000 clones; around 73% are singletons. Sequenced input: memory CD4+ T cells sorted from blood. Subset meaning: CD45RA-negative fraction. These receptors came from a woman in her 30s in good health.

V and J are TRBV27 and TRBJ1-4; D uncertain. The germline V and J ends were trimmed by 7 bases and 7 bases, with 7 bases remaining between them. CDR3 length equals 11 residues. The germline V gene has CDR1 MNHEY and CDR2 SMNVEV (reference sequence). CDR3 nucleotides: TGTGCCAGCAAAGGAGGTGAAAAACTGTTTTTT. Its protein product is CASKGGEKLFF.

The V gene is TRBV2, the J gene TRBJ1-4; 8 bases agree with TRBD1. Looked up from germline, CDR1 is SNHLY and CDR2 is FYNNEI. The J segment lost 7 bases and the V segment lost 5 bases, leaving 6 bases of the junction unmatched. The CDR3 loop spans 14 amino acids. The CDR3 protein is CASSSQGGAEKLFF. The CDR3 bases are TGTGCCAGCAGTTCACAGGGGGGAGCTGAAAAACTGTTTTTT.

This CDR3 is CASSFLGGYEQYF. The CDR3 DNA follows: TGTGCCAGCAGTTTTCTGGGCGGCTACGAGCAGTACTTC. The chain links TRBV27 to TRBJ2-7; D not resolved. The ends were cut back, 3 bases at V and 3 bases at J, with 9 bases in the middle. The CDR3 has 13 residues. Germline V lookup: CDR1 MNHEY, CDR2 SMNVEV (reference sequence).